This T cell receptor beta chain was captured in a study of blood T cell repertoires in COVID-19. In the authors' methods: Estimation of nucleated cell counts relied on the amplification of reference gene primers. Using immunoSEQ multiplex PCR, the repertoire was profiled, and TCRdb retains in-frame clones only, with some absent. Clonal size and the V and J genes are those of that table, whereas D and trimming came from the DNA. The sample contains about 270,000 clones, about 88% of which appear only once. The specimen was peripheral blood. The sequence came from a woman in her 70s with COVID-19, enrolled during active disease.

The CDR3 loop is CASSLRVGTDTQYF. The CDR3 region has the DNA TGTGCCAGCAGCTTGAGAGTCGGCACAGATACGCAGTATTTT. This rearrangement joins TRBV7-9 to TRBJ2-3, with no clear D. Germline V gene lookup returns CDR1 SEHNR and CDR2 FQNEAQ (reference sequence). The CDR3 length is 14 residues. V lost 3 bases and J 1 base, leaving 8 bases between the germline ends. The full variable domain, completed using reference TRBV7-9 and TRBJ2-3, is DTGVSQNPRHKITKRGQNVTFRCDPISEHNRLYWYRQTLGQGPEFLTYFQNEAQLEKSRLLSDRFSAERPKGSFSTLEIQRTEQGDSAMYLCASSLRVGTDTQYFGPGTRLTVL.